These 21 T cell receptor beta chains were sequenced from one sample in a study of T-cell reconstitution after alpha-beta-depleted transplantation in children. Unique molecular identifiers featured in how the TCRbeta library was prepared. TCRdb redid the calling of the PCR reads with MiXCR, one entry per CDR3 protein. The table includes 700,000 to 850,000 distinct CDR3 sequences, roughly 15% detected once. This specimen was PBMCs, mostly from graft donor cells, taken 360 days after TCRalphabeta/CD19-depleted stem cell transplant. The receptors stem from a male patient under 18 who had a stem cell transplant for acute lymphoblastic leukemia, so the T cells may come from the graft donor.

This clonotype was observed a handful of times. This CDR3 is CSVLRPTESYEQYF. The DNA for the CDR3 is TGCAGCGTTCTCCGGCCGACAGAGTCCTACGAGCAGTACTTC. The J gene is TRBJ2-7, the V gene TRBV29-1, with D possibly matching TRBD1 (5 bases). This CDR3 comprises 14 residues. V was trimmed by 5 bases and J by 1 base, leaving 15 bases between them. Germline CDR1 SQVTM, CDR2 ANQGSEA.

The V call is TRBV7-9, the J call TRBJ1-1, with D perhaps TRBD1 (5 bases). This CDR3 comprises 16 residues. Germline values: CDR1 SEHNR, CDR2 FQNEAQ (reference sequence). V was trimmed by 4 bases and J by 1 base, leaving 16 bases between them. The CDR3 nucleotides read TGTGCCAGCAGCTCGCTGGAACAGGCGGGGAACACTGAAGCTTTCTTT. The encoded protein is CASSSLEQAGNTEAFF.

This clonotype was found many times. The gene calls are TRBV4-1 and TRBJ2-1; D gene unclear. Germline CDR1 is MGHRA and CDR2 is YSYEKL. The CDR3 is 14 residues long. With 0 bases removed from V and 4 bases from J, the gap between germline ends came to 7 bases. The CDR3 DNA reads as TGCGCCAGCAGCCAAGAAGGCCGTTACAATGAGCAGTTCTTC. Protein product: CASSQEGRYNEQFF.

This clonotype was detected ten times or more. This CDR3 reads CSVGLAGGRETQYF. Written as DNA, the CDR3 is TGCAGCGTTGGGTTAGCGGGAGGGAGAGAGACCCAGTACTTC. This chain connects TRBV29-1 to TRBJ2-5, with TRBD2 matching 11 bases. Germline-derived CDR1 and CDR2 are SQVTM and ANQGSEA. CDR3 size: 14 residues. V dropped 4 bases and J dropped 4; count of bases not matched to a gene: 5.

This clonotype was observed a few times. The V and J genes are TRBV20-1 and TRBJ1-6, with D possibly TRBD1 on 6 matching bases. The CDR3 runs 16 residues. Germline CDR1 and CDR2: DFQATT and SNEGSKA (reference sequence). Trimming removed 0 bases from V and 6 bases from J, with 15 bases in between. In nucleotides, the CDR3 is TGCAGTGCTAGAGATCAGGAGGGGGTGAGTAATTCACCCCTCCACTTT. It is translated as CSARDQEGVSNSPLHF.

This clonotype showed up just a few times. The V call is TRBV10-3, the J call TRBJ2-1, with D maybe TRBD2 (5 bases). The germline V gene has CDR1 ENHRY and CDR2 SYGVKD. V was cut by 8 bases and J by 7 bases, with 12 bases left in between. This CDR3 is 12 amino acids long. The CDR3 DNA follows: TGTGCCATCGGGAGCAAGGAGAATGAGCAGTTCTTC. This encodes CAIGSKENEQFF.

This chain connects TRBV24-1 to TRBJ1-1; TRBD1 might be the D (5 bases). The CDR3 loop spans 12 amino acids. The germline CDR1 and CDR2 sequences are KGHDR and SFDVKD. With 9 bases removed from V and 5 bases from J, the gap between germline ends came to 12 bases. CDR3 sequence reads: CATAGAGTEAFF. The CDR3 nucleotides are TGTGCCACCGCCGGGGCGGGGACTGAAGCTTTCTTT.

The CDR3, as DNA: TGTGCCAGCAGTGCCGGGACTAGTTTGGGCAATGAGCAGTTCTTC. It yields the protein CASSAGTSLGNEQFF. V is TRBV12-3 or TRBV12-4 and J is TRBJ2-1, with 8 bases lining up with TRBD2. This CDR3 has 15 amino acids. V trimming: 5 bases; J trimming: 6 bases; junction bases outside the gene matches: 9.

The chain combines TRBV12-3 or TRBV12-4 with TRBJ2-5, with 14 bases identical to TRBD2. The V and J ends lost 3 bases and 5 bases, in that order; junction bases with no gene match: 11. This CDR3 region has 18 residues. This CDR3 reads CASSLGTSGSSPGETQYF. The DNA for the CDR3 is TGTGCCAGCAGTTTGGGGACTAGCGGGAGTAGCCCGGGGGAGACCCAGTACTTC.

The gene calls are TRBV10-3 and TRBJ2-3, with a weak D call TRBD2 (6 bases). Trimming stripped 6 bases from V and 4 bases from J, with 17 bases between. Germline assignment: CDR1 ENHRY and CDR2 SYGVKD. The CDR3 consists of 15 residues. The CDR3: CAISARQGGPDTQYF. The CDR3 nucleotides are TGTGCCATCAGCGCCCGCCAAGGAGGGCCAGATACGCAGTATTTT.

The chain carries TRBV5-1 and TRBJ1-3, with D uncertain. The CDR3 runs 16 residues. CDR1 SGHRS and CDR2 YFSETQ come from the germline V gene. The ends were cut back, 0 bases at V and 0 bases at J, with 10 bases in the middle. The CDR3 coding sequence is TGCGCCAGCAGCTTGGAGGTCCGTCCCTCTGGAAACACCATATATTTT. Protein sequence: CASSLEVRPSGNTIYF.

The chain combines TRBV6-1 with TRBJ2-1; D possibly corresponds to TRBD1 (6 bases). The CDR3 contains 15 residues. V was clipped by 4 bases and J by 4 bases, with 14 bases between them. The V gene's germline CDR1 is MNHNS and CDR2 SASEGT. In DNA, the CDR3 is TGTGCCAGCAGTGCTATAGGGGGATTTTACAATGAGCAGTTCTTC. Amino acids: CASSAIGGFYNEQFF.

The J gene is TRBJ2-1, the V gene TRBV12-3 or TRBV12-4; possible D gene TRBD1, 6 bases. The CDR3 sequence is 15 residues long. V shed 5 bases and J shed 3 bases, with 14 bases lying between them. The CDR3 loop is CASSPVDRDYNEQFF. The CDR3 bases are TGTGCCAGCAGTCCCGTGGACAGAGACTACAATGAGCAGTTCTTC.

The DNA of the CDR3 is TGTGCCAGCAGCAAGGGGGCGACTAGCGGGTATACGCAGTATTTT. This sequence encodes CASSKGATSGYTQYF. V gene TRBV7-2 combines with J gene TRBJ2-3, with 10 bases lining up with TRBD2. V gave up 5 bases and J gave up 7 bases; unmatched junction bases: 9. The germline gives CDR1 SGHTA, CDR2 FQGNSA. This CDR3 has 15 amino acids. Complete variable domain (other parts from reference TRBV7-2 and TRBJ2-3): GAGVSQSPSNKVTEKGKDVELRCDPISGHTALYWYRQSLGQGLEFLIYFQGNSAPDKSGLPSDRFSAERTGGSVSTLTIQRTQQEDSAVYLCASSKGATSGYTQYFGPGTRLTVL.

A few counts support this clonotype. The rearrangement uses TRBV6-5 and TRBJ1-1, with unresolved D. Trimming stripped 2 bases from V and 3 bases from J, with 19 bases between. This CDR3 is 17 amino acids long. Germline lookup yields CDR1 MNHEY and CDR2 SVGAGI. Here the CDR3 reads CASSYPGVTPWDTEAFF. The CDR3 nucleotides are TGTGCCAGCAGTTACCCAGGAGTAACGCCCTGGGACACTGAAGCTTTCTTT.

The CDR3 DNA reads TGTGCCACCAGCAGCACAGGGTTCTCTGGAAACACCATATATTTT. This sequence encodes CATSSTGFSGNTIYF. The rearrangement links TRBV15 to TRBJ1-3; tentatively, D is TRBD1 (6 bases). The germline V and J ends were trimmed by 3 bases and 0 bases, with 9 bases remaining between them. Germline CDR1 and CDR2: LNHNV and YYDKDF (reference sequence). This CDR3 comprises 15 residues.

In nucleotides, the CDR3 is TGTGCCAGCAGTCGAAATCCGGGGCCGGCAGAGACCCAGTACTTC. Amino acids: CASSRNPGPAETQYF. V gene TRBV5-5 combines with J gene TRBJ2-5; D possibly uses TRBD1 or TRBD2 (5 bases each). V lost 5 bases to trimming and J lost 4 bases, with 18 bases between them. There are 15 residues in the CDR3. Germline lookup yields CDR1 SGHKS and CDR2 YYEKEE (reference sequence). The whole variable domain, remainder taken from reference TRBV5-5 and TRBJ2-5, is DAGVTQSPTHLIKTRGQQVTLRCSPISGHKSVSWYQQVLGQGPQFIFQYYEKEERGRGNFPDRFSARQFPNYSSELNVNALLLGDSALYLCASSRNPGPAETQYFGPGTRLLVL.

A few counts support this clonotype. This chain uses TRBV6-2 or TRBV6-3 with TRBJ2-3, with no clear D. V was clipped by 6 bases and J by 1 base, with 14 bases between them. Germline V gene sequence: CDR1 MNHEY, CDR2 SVGEGT. The CDR3 loop spans 15 amino acids. As DNA, the CDR3 is TGTGCCAGCAGGTCGATTGTGCGAGGCACAGATACGCAGTATTTT. Its translation: CASRSIVRGTDTQYF.

This clonotype was detected a few times. The chain couples TRBV24-1 to TRBJ1-5, with D hard to call. The CDR3 is 13 amino acids. V was clipped by 9 bases and J by 3 bases, with 11 bases between them. Germline V CDR1 and CDR2: KGHDR, SFDVKD. The CDR3 region is CATSEGYNQPQHF. The CDR3 DNA is TGTGCCACCTCCGAGGGATACAATCAGCCCCAGCATTTT.

The V call is TRBV20-1, the J call TRBJ2-7, with TRBD1 as a possible D gene (6 bases). Trimming removed 0 bases from V and 0 bases from J, with 15 bases in between. CDR3 length equals 16 residues. Germline V lookup: CDR1 DFQATT, CDR2 SNEGSKA (reference sequence). The CDR3 is CSARDRGQISSYEQYF. The DNA of the CDR3 is TGCAGTGCTAGAGATCGCGGACAGATTAGCTCCTACGAGCAGTACTTC.

This clonotype was found many times. The chain employs TRBV27 and TRBJ2-1; a possible D gene is TRBD2 (6 bases). CDR1 is MNHEY, CDR2 SMNVEV, per germline (reference sequence). Trimming took 2 bases from V and 4 from J, leaving 9 bases between them. The CDR3 sequence is 14 residues long. CDR3 nucleotide sequence: TGTGCCAGCAGTTTAAGCGGGCCTTACAATGAGCAGTTCTTC. This codes for CASSLSGPYNEQFF.